This TCR beta chain was identified during a study of memory CD4+ T cells and cytomegalovirus serostatus. The CDR3 has 15 residues. V was clipped by 6 bases and J by 3 bases, with 15 bases between them. CDR1 and CDR2 (germline): SGHRS, YFSETQ. Single viable CD3+CD4+CD8-CD45RO+ cells were sorted as the memory CD4+ T cells. This clone was counted between two and nine times. TCRdb's copy holds only in-frame clones and misses some; the assay was immunoSEQ multiplex PCR. This sample has tens of thousands of clones, with around 79% found just once. The J gene is TRBJ2-2, the V gene TRBV5-1; perhaps TRBD1 as D (6 bases). This sequence was found in an adult in good health and CMV-seronegative. The sequencing input was memory CD4+ T cells from blood. The CDR3: CASTTGTIYTGELFF. For the CDR3, the DNA is TGCGCCAGCACCACCGGGACAATATACACCGGGGAGCTGTTTTTT. The whole variable domain, remainder taken from reference TRBV5-1 and TRBJ2-2, is KAGVTQTPRYLIKTRGQQVTLSCSPISGHRSVSWYQQTPGQGLQFLFEYFSETQRNKGNFPGRFSGRQFSNSRSEMNVSTLELGDSALYLCASTTGTIYTGELFFGEGSRLTVL.